This TCR beta chain appears in the sequencing data of a study of cytomegalovirus exposure and HLA in healthy donors. Findings of the study overall: In a later analysis, a genetic analysis reported fewer productive-TCR N-insertions in an Asian-associated ancestry cluster than the cohort average. The authors later found TCR association rates varying by HLA locus, with DRB1 most and HLA-C fewest. Cytomegalovirus status was reportedly diagnosed by the classifier with high specificity and sensitivity.

Primers included in the PCR were 60 Vbeta and 13 Jbeta primers. The repertoire was sequenced with immunoSEQ multiplex PCR; TCRdb's copy has only in-frame clones and lacks some. The top ten hold over 3.5% of the sample, which has hundreds of thousands of clones, around four fifths seen once. Germline values: CDR1 SGHDN, CDR2 FVKESK. The length of the CDR3 is 15 residues. V lost 4 bases to trimming and J lost 4 bases; unmatched junction nucleotides: 7. As regards this clone: Antigen unknown.

Sequencing was carried out using PBMCs. The chain recombines TRBV14 with TRBJ1-3; 7 bases are a match to TRBD1. This receptor was taken from a male donor in good health and CMV-seronegative. DNA of the CDR3: TGTGCCAGCAGCCCTACGACAGGGAGAGGAAACACCATATATTTT. Residues: CASSPTTGRGNTIYF.